This entry describes one TCR beta chain. Which cohort a participant joined came from the clinical history participants gave. The CDR3 runs 14 residues. V lost 3 bases, J lost 15 bases, and 15 bases stayed unmatched. Germline V gene data show CDR1 as GTSNPN and CDR2 as SVGIG (reference sequence). These data belong to a study of blood T cell repertoires in COVID-19. Looking at the study overall: Material from acute and convalescent COVID-19 was sourced from the United States, Italy and Spain.

In the authors' workflow: Reference gene primers were amplified, and this amplification served to estimate nucleated cell counts. Sequenced by immunoSEQ multiplex PCR; TCRdb stores in-frame clones only, minus some. D and trimming come from the DNA, and the V and J calls and clone size come from that table. The repertoire holds around 320,000 clones, with over 85% as singletons. The material sequenced was PBMCs or T cells enriched from blood (not recorded which). The receptor was derived from a woman aged 45-60 years who had been exposed to COVID-19. V and J are TRBV30 and TRBJ2-1, with TRBD1 matching over 9 bases. This chain's CDR3 is CAWSETYGTGSPFF. CDR3 in DNA: TGTGCCTGGAGCGAAACCTATGGGACAGGGAGCCCGTTCTTC.